What follows describes a single TCR beta chain. Measured with immunoSEQ multiplex PCR; TCRdb has only the in-frame clones, and not every one. The sample records 250,000 or so clones, about nine tenths being singletons. The data were taken from a study of blood T cell repertoires in COVID-19. The CDR3 has 16 residues. After removal of 5 bases from V and 0 bases from J, the junction contained 7 bases not matched to a gene. Germline CDR1 is LGHDT and CDR2 is YNNKEL (reference sequence). Source material: peripheral blood. This chain connects TRBV3-1 (or the pseudogene TRBV3-2) to TRBJ2-4; 7 bases match TRBD2. This clonotype was sampled from a man aged 25 to 45 with COVID-19, enrolled during active disease. This chain's CDR3 is CASSLGTTVAKNIQYF. DNA of the CDR3: TGTGCCAGCAGCTTAGGGACTACTGTAGCCAAAAACATTCAGTACTTC.